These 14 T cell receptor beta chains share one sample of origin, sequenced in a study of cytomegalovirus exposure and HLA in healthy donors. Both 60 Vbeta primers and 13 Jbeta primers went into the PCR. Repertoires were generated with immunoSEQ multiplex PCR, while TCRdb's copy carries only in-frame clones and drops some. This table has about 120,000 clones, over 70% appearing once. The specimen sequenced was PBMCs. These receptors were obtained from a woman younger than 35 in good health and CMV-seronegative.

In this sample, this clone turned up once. The DNA of the CDR3 is TGTGCCAGCAGTTGGGGGGGAGGGCAAAATGGCTACACCTTC. Translation gives CASSWGGGQNGYTF. V gene TRBV6-5 combines with J gene TRBJ1-2, with D tentatively TRBD1 (5 bases). Trimming removed 4 bases at V and 6 bases at J, with 15 bases between. Germline V gene sequence: CDR1 MNHEY, CDR2 SVGAGI. The CDR3 extends over 14 amino acids.

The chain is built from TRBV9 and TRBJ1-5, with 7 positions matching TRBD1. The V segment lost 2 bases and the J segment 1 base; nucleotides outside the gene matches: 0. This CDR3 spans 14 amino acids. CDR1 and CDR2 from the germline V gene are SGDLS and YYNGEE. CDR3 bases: TGTGCCAGCAGCGTGACAGGGAGCAATCAGCCCCAGCATTTT. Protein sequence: CASSVTGSNQPQHF.

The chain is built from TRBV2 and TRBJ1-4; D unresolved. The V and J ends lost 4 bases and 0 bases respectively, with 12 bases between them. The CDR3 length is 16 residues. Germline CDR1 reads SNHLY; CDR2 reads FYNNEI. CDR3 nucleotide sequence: TGTGCCAGCAGTGCCGACGTAGCCTCAACTAATGAAAAACTGTTTTTT. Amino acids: CASSADVASTNEKLFF.

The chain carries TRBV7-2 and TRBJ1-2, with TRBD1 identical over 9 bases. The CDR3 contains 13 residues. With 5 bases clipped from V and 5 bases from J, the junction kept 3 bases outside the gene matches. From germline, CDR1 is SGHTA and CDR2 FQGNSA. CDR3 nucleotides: TGTGCCAGCAGCCCCGGACAGGGGTATGGCTACACCTTC. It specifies CASSPGQGYGYTF.

The CDR3 sequence: CASNLQGTGELFF. CDR3 coding DNA: TGCGCCAGCAACCTACAGGGAACCGGGGAGCTGTTTTTT. This chain links TRBV5-1 with TRBJ2-2; TRBD1 might be the D (6 bases). V lost 6 bases to trimming and J lost 5 bases, with 11 bases between them. This CDR3 region has 13 residues. The V gene's germline CDR1 is SGHRS and CDR2 YFSETQ.

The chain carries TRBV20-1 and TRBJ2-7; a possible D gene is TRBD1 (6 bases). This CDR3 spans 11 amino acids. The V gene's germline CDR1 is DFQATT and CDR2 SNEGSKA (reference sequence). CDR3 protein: CSGQGMYEQYF. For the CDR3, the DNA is TGCAGCGGGCAGGGGATGTACGAGCAGTACTTC.

As DNA, the CDR3 is TGTGCCAGTACTGACAGAAACTATGGCTACACCTTC. Residues: CASTDRNYGYTF. J is TRBJ1-2 and V is TRBV19, with D perhaps TRBD1 (5 bases). The CDR3 contains 12 residues. Trimming shortened V by 7 bases and J by 2 bases, and 8 bases separated the two germline ends. Germline V CDR1 and CDR2: LNHDA, SQIVND (reference sequence).

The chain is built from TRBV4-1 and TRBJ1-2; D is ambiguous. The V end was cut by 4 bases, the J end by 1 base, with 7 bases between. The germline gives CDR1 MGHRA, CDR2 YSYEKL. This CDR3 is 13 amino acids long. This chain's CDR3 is CASSPRNNYGYTF. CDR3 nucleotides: TGCGCCAGCAGCCCCAGAAATAACTATGGCTACACCTTC.

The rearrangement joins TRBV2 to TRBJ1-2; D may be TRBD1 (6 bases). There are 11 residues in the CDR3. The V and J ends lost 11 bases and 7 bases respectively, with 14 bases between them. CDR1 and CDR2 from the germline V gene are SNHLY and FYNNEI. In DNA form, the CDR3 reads TGTGCCGCGGACAGATCGGGTGGCTACACCTTC. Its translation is CAADRSGGYTF.

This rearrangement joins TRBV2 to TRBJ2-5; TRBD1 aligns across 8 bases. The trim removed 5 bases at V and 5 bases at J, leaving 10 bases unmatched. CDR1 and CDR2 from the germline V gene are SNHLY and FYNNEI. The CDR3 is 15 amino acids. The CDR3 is CASSSGQGWGETQYF. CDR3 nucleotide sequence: TGTGCCAGCAGTTCTGGACAGGGCTGGGGGGAGACCCAGTACTTC.

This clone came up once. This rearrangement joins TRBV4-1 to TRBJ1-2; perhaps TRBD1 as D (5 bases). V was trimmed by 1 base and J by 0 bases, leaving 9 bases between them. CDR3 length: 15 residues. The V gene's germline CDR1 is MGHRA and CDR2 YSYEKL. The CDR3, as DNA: TGCGCCAGCAGCCAAGTGGGGGGGGCTAACTATGGCTACACCTTC. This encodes CASSQVGGANYGYTF.

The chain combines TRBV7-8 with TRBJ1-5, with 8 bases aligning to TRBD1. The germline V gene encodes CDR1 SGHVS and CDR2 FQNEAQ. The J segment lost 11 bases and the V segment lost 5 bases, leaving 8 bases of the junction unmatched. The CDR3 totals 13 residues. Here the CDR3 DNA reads TGTGCCAGCAGCAACCAGGGGGCCCAAGCCCAGCATTTT. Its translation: CASSNQGAQAQHF.

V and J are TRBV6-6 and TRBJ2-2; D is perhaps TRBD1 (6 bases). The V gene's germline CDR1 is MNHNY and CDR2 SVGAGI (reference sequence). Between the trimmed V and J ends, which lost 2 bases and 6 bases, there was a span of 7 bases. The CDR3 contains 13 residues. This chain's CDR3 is CASSYGGPGELFF. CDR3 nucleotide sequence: TGTGCCAGCAGTTACGGGGGCCCCGGGGAGCTGTTTTTT.

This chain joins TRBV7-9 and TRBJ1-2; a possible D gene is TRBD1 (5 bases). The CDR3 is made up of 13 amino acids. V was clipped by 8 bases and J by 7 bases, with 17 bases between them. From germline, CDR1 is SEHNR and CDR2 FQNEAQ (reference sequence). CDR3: CASRWGGPRGYTF. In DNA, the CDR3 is TGTGCCAGCCGCTGGGGGGGACCCCGTGGCTACACCTTC.